This T cell receptor beta chain was sequenced for a study of human T cells and chemical hapten exposure. Study-level information: The upper back received 0.01% DPC by patch testing, with results read at 6 days.

The sample's time point: patch test 3, about 24 weeks after DPC sensitization. Treatment denoted: therapeutic diphenylcyclopropenone sensitization with weekly scalp DPC. TCRdb re-called the RACE reads with MiXCR, one entry per CDR3 protein. The sample consists of roughly 97,000 distinct CDR3 sequences, 27% of them appearing once. The receptor comes from a man aged 40-49 years with alopecia areata. Some clones in this sample may be carry-over from other donors' samples. The sequencing here drew on whole blood, taken in connection with sensitization to the hapten diphenylcyclopropenone (DPC).

In DNA, the CDR3 is TGCGCCAGCAGCTGGGGACAGGGGGCGCCAGATACGCAGTATTTT. It codes for CASSWGQGAPDTQYF. The chain is built from TRBV5-1 and TRBJ2-3, with 12 bases identical to TRBD1. CDR3 size: 15 residues. CDR1 and CDR2 (germline): SGHRS, YFSETQ. Trimming removed 3 bases from V and 4 bases from J; junction bases left unmatched: 3.